Listed here are 10 T cell receptor beta chains from one sample, sequenced in a study of cytomegalovirus exposure and HLA in healthy donors. With 60 Vbeta and 13 Jbeta primers, the PCR was carried out. Sequencing was performed with immunoSEQ multiplex PCR; in TCRdb, only in-frame clones are kept and a portion is missing. The sample table sets out tens of thousands of clones. Sequencing used PBMCs. These receptors all come from a woman in her sixties in good health and CMV-seropositive.

This sequence joins TRBV6-6 and TRBJ1-1; D not certain. The CDR3 totals 14 residues. Germline V gene data show CDR1 as MNHNY and CDR2 as SVGAGI (reference sequence). V lost 2 bases to trimming and J lost 3 bases, with 10 bases between them. For the CDR3, the DNA is TGTGCCAGCAGTTACCTCGAGAGTGACACTGAAGCTTTCTTT. Translating it yields CASSYLESDTEAFF.

The gene calls are TRBV27 and TRBJ1-6; the match to TRBD1 covers 8 bases. V gave up 2 bases and J gave up 10 bases; unmatched junction bases: 7. Germline CDR1 MNHEY, CDR2 SMNVEV (reference sequence). The CDR3 spans 15 residues. The CDR3 protein is CASSLQGAGASPLHF. The DNA for the CDR3 is TGTGCCAGCAGTTTACAGGGGGCGGGTGCATCACCCCTCCACTTT.

V gene TRBV6-5 combines with J gene TRBJ2-7; TRBD2 matches 8 bases. J was trimmed by 5 bases and V by 2 bases; bases with no gene match: 5. Germline V lookup: CDR1 MNHEY, CDR2 SVGAGI. The CDR3 extends over 14 amino acids. In nucleotides, the CDR3 is TGTGCCAGCAGTTACGTCGGGGGGGTGAACGAGCAGTACTTC. Protein product: CASSYVGGVNEQYF.

The chain's CDR3 is CASSIRPRQGVYGYTF. The CDR3 coding sequence is TGTGCCAGTAGTATAAGGCCCCGACAGGGGGTCTATGGCTACACCTTC. The V gene is TRBV19, the J gene TRBJ1-2; TRBD1 aligns across 9 bases. The ends lost 2 bases at V and 4 bases at J; junction bases unmatched: 8. Germline lookup yields CDR1 LNHDA and CDR2 SQIVND (reference sequence). This CDR3 is built from 16 residues.

The J gene is TRBJ1-2, the V gene TRBV23-1; 7 bases agree with TRBD1. TRBV23-1 is classed as an ORF, of uncertain function. V gave up 0 bases and J gave up 2 bases; unmatched junction bases: 6. There are 16 residues in the CDR3. The CDR3 sequence: CASSQSRPQGNYGYTF. The CDR3, as DNA: TGCGCCAGCAGTCAATCGCGTCCACAGGGGAACTATGGCTACACCTTC.

The chain joins TRBV6-1 to TRBJ1-5, with 8 positions matching TRBD1. Germline values: CDR1 MNHNS, CDR2 SASEGT. CDR3 length equals 15 residues. The trim removed 8 bases at V and 7 bases at J, leaving 13 bases unmatched. CDR3 nucleotides: TGTGCCAGCCTAGCCATGGACAGGGCCGGCCAGCCCCAGCATTTT. Its translation is CASLAMDRAGQPQHF.

The rearrangement uses TRBV18 and TRBJ1-1; 8 nucleotides agree with TRBD1. Trimming cost V 1 base and J 2 bases; bases outside gene matches: 6. Germline V gene data show CDR1 as KGHSH and CDR2 as LQKENI. The CDR3 contains 16 residues. This chain's CDR3 is CASSPLIQGANTEAFF. For the CDR3, the DNA is TGTGCCAGCTCACCACTTATCCAGGGGGCAAACACTGAAGCTTTCTTT. Full variable domain (rest looked up from reference TRBV18 and TRBJ1-1): NAGVMQNPRHLVRRRGQEARLRCSPMKGHSHVYWYRQLPEEGLKFMVYLQKENIIDESGMPKERFSAEFPKEGPSILRIQQVVRGDSAAYFCASSPLIQGANTEAFFGQGTRLTVV.

The chain uses TRBV5-1 and TRBJ2-3; 11 nucleotides match TRBD2. V lost 3 bases, J lost 4 bases, and 13 bases stayed unmatched. Germline lookup yields CDR1 SGHRS and CDR2 YFSETQ. CDR3 length: 18 amino acids. CDR3: CASSWGTASGGRSDTQYF. The CDR3 coding sequence is TGCGCCAGCAGCTGGGGGACTGCTAGCGGGGGGCGGTCAGATACGCAGTATTTT.

Remarks on this clone: Given the absence of the conserved phenylalanine or tryptophan at the CDR3 end, a read error is likely. The limits of the CDR3 on the DNA are not certain, so only TCRdb's listed CDR3 is given. This rearrangement joins TRBV7-2 to TRBJ1-2; the DNA was not used to check the table's D call, TRBD1. The CDR3 length is 11 residues, termini included. CDR1 is SGHTA, CDR2 FQGNSA, per germline. CDR3 in amino acids: CASSLAGGASV.

This chain connects TRBV29-1 to TRBJ2-3; D is uncertain. Trimming removed 7 bases at V and 5 bases at J, with 10 bases between. Germline V gene sequence: CDR1 SQVTM, CDR2 ANQGSEA. The CDR3 is 11 amino acids. CDR3 DNA sequence: TGCAGCGGTCGACTGGAAGATACGCAGTATTTT. This gives the protein CSGRLEDTQYF.